Listed below are T cell receptor beta chains from one sample, sequenced in a study of blood T cell repertoires in COVID-19. The data were produced by immunoSEQ multiplex PCR, yet TCRdb's version contains in-frame clones alone and is incomplete. In the table there are 250,000 to 350,000 clones, approximately 84% of which are singletons. Sequences were obtained from PBMCs or T cells enriched from blood (not recorded which). These receptors all stem from a woman aged 18-29 years who had recovered from COVID-19. Each CDR3 is given with its conserved first and last residue. The D gene is left open where the match is weak. Clone size is stated in some rows and not others, as once, few, many or a class when expanded.

CASSYGAGGSDTQYF	TGTGCCAGCAGTTACGGGGCGGGAGGGTCAGATACGCAGTATTTT	TRBJ2-3	TRBD2	TRBV6-2/TRBV6-3	NA
CASSLENEAFF	TGCGCCAGCAGCTTAGAGAATGAAGCTTTCTTT	TRBJ1-1	NA	TRBV5-1	NA
CASSKLAGSGLYF	TGTGCCAGCAGCAAACTAGCGGGAAGCGGATTATACTTC	TRBJ2-5	TRBD2	TRBV14	NA
CASSVIGRVGETQYF	TGTGCCAGCAGCGTAATTGGCAGGGTCGGAGAGACCCAGTACTTC	TRBJ2-5	NA	TRBV9	once
CASSSIVTGGGNTIYF	TGTGCCAGCAGCTCTATCGTGACAGGGGGTGGAAACACCATATATTTT	TRBJ1-3	NA	TRBV21-1	NA
CASSYEEGGDEAFF	TGTGCCAGCAGTTACGAGGAGGGGGGGGATGAAGCTTTCTTT	TRBJ1-1	NA	TRBV6-5	NA
CASSGQGSTEAFF	TGTGCCAGCAGCGGACAGGGGAGCACTGAAGCTTTCTTT	TRBJ1-1	TRBD1	TRBV9	NA
CASSSLAGGPDTQYF	TGCGCCAGCAGCTCACTAGCGGGAGGACCAGATACGCAGTATTTT	TRBJ2-3	TRBD2	TRBV4-1	NA
CASSLQGGEDSPLHF	TGCGCCAGCAGCTTACAGGGAGGGGAGGATTCACCCCTCCACTTT	TRBJ1-6	NA	TRBV5-1	NA
CASTTGNTDTQYF	TGTGCCAGTACGACAGGGAACACAGATACGCAGTATTTT	TRBJ2-3	TRBD1	TRBV19	NA
CASSPLTGEGETQYF	TGTGCCAGCTCACCACTCACAGGGGAAGGGGAGACCCAGTACTTC	TRBJ2-5	TRBD1	TRBV18	NA
CASSQIVDSNTEAFF	TGTGCCAGCAGCCAGATCGTGGACAGTAACACTGAAGCTTTCTTT	TRBJ1-1	NA	TRBV6-6	NA
CASSPGQAIPLHF	TGTGCCAGCAGCCCGGGACAGGCCATACCCCTCCACTTT	TRBJ1-6	TRBD1	TRBV7-9	NA
CATRQGGNQPQHF	TGTGCCACCCGCCAGGGTGGCAATCAGCCCCAGCATTTT	TRBJ1-5	NA	TRBV28	NA
CAWSSPGTYNEQFF	TGTGCCTGGAGTTCTCCCGGGACATACAATGAGCAGTTCTTC	TRBJ2-1	NA	TRBV30	NA
CAIPLSVRGHTDTQYF	TGTGCCATCCCCCTGTCGGTGCGGGGCCACACAGATACGCAGTATTTT	TRBJ2-3	NA	TRBV27	once
CASSSHDRETGLEQYF	TGTGCCAGCAGCTCCCATGACAGGGAGACCGGTTTGGAGCAGTACTTC	TRBJ2-7	TRBD1	TRBV11-2	NA
CASSQGYRISGRTEAFF	TGTGCCAGCAGCCAAGGGTACAGGATAAGTGGGCGCACTGAAGCTTTCTTT	TRBJ1-1	NA	TRBV14	NA
CASSDALGIGASYGYTF	TGTGCCAGCAGTGACGCCCTTGGCATAGGGGCGAGCTATGGCTACACCTTC	TRBJ1-2	NA	TRBV2	NA
CASSLKGQTSSYEQYF	TGTGCCAGTAGTCTCAAGGGACAGACGAGCTCCTACGAGCAGTACTTC	TRBJ2-7	TRBD1	TRBV19	NA
CASSLVGTGDTGELFF	TGTGCCAGCAGCTTAGTGGGGACAGGGGACACCGGGGAGCTGTTTTTT	TRBJ2-2	TRBD1	TRBV7-6	NA
CASSQVWDRGLHGYTF	TGTGCCAGCAGCCAAGTGTGGGACAGGGGACTTCATGGCTACACCTTC	TRBJ1-2	TRBD1	TRBV14	NA
CASSFAGIEQYF	TGTGCCAGCAGTTTCGCAGGGATCGAGCAGTACTTC	TRBJ2-7	NA	TRBV12-3/TRBV12-4	NA
CASSWTGAGDTQYF	TGTGCCAGCAGTTGGACAGGGGCAGGAGATACGCAGTATTTT	TRBJ2-3	TRBD1	TRBV6-5	NA
CSARERAEAFF	TGCAGTGCTCGTGAGCGGGCTGAAGCTTTCTTT	TRBJ1-1	NA	TRBV20-1	NA
CASSPSGGEYNEQFF	TGTGCCAGCAGCCCTAGCGGGGGGGAGTACAATGAGCAGTTCTTC	TRBJ2-1	TRBD2	TRBV7-3	NA
CASSSGQGISGANVLTF	TGTGCCAGCAGCTCGGGACAGGGAATATCTGGGGCCAACGTCCTGACTTTC	TRBJ2-6	TRBD1	TRBV7-3	NA
CASSEAGQPRYGYTF	TGTGCCAGCAGCGAAGCGGGGCAGCCTCGTTATGGCTACACCTTC	TRBJ1-2	NA	TRBV5-4	NA
CSVGQGSGEKLFF	TGCAGCGTGGGACAGGGTTCTGGTGAAAAACTGTTTTTT	TRBJ1-4	TRBD1	TRBV29-1	NA
CASSPGGGGSYEQYF	TGTGCCAGCAGCCCGGGCGGCGGGGGTAGCTACGAGCAGTACTTC	TRBJ2-7	TRBD2	TRBV9	NA
CSAIDGSEKQYF	TGCAGTGCTATTGATGGTTCGGAGAAGCAGTACTTC	TRBJ2-7	NA	TRBV20-1	NA
CASSPQTSGSDEQYF	TGTGCCAGCAGCCCCCAGACTAGCGGGAGCGACGAGCAGTACTTC	TRBJ2-7	TRBD2	TRBV5-4	once
CASSLGSHPTNEKLFF	TGCGCCAGCAGCTTGGGATCACACCCAACTAATGAAAAACTGTTTTTT	TRBJ1-4	NA	TRBV5-1	NA
CASSVGGGYTDTQYF	TGTGCCAGCAGCGTAGGAGGGGGTTACACAGATACGCAGTATTTT	TRBJ2-3	NA	TRBV9	NA
CASSTILRPSGGLLTDTQYF	TGTGCCAGCAGCACAATCCTGCGGCCTAGCGGGGGGCTTCTCACAGATACGCAGTATTTT	TRBJ2-3	TRBD2	TRBV7-9	NA
CASSLIGLAGGELFF	TGTGCCAGCAGTTTAATCGGACTAGCGGGCGGGGAGCTGTTTTTT	TRBJ2-2	TRBD2	TRBV28	NA
CASSTTGGNEKLFF	TGTGCCAGCAGCACGACAGGCGGTAATGAAAAACTGTTTTTT	TRBJ1-4	NA	TRBV5-4	NA
CASSPGQGANEKLFF	TGTGCCAGCAGCCCAGGACAGGGGGCTAATGAAAAACTGTTTTTT	TRBJ1-4	TRBD1	TRBV11-1	once
CASSTGEAANQPQHF	TGTGCCAGCAGTACGGGGGAAGCTGCAAATCAGCCCCAGCATTTT	TRBJ1-5	NA	TRBV6-5	NA
CASSLDISFNSPLHF	TGTGCCAGCAGTTTGGACATAAGCTTTAATTCACCCCTCCACTTT	TRBJ1-6	NA	TRBV28	NA